The present T cell receptor (beta chain) was sequenced within a study of blood T cell repertoires in COVID-19. Study details: Sites in the United States, Italy and Spain provided acute and convalescent COVID-19 samples. T cells, B-cell-depleted T cells, or PBMCs supplied cDNA or gDNA.

The CDR3 has 14 residues. From germline, CDR1 is KGHSH and CDR2 LQKENI. V lost 0 bases, J lost 6 bases, and 4 bases stayed unmatched. In the original analysis: Researchers report that nucleated cell counts were estimated from reference gene primer amplification. TCRdb keeps only in-frame clones here, not all; method: immunoSEQ multiplex PCR. D and trimming come from the DNA, and the V and J calls and clone size come from that table. The sample includes approximately 77,000 clones, roughly 85% of them seen just once. This clone showed up just a few times. The specimen sequenced was peripheral blood. This chain joins TRBV18 and TRBJ2-7, with 8 bases fitting TRBD1. This TCR came from a man aged 25 to 45 with acute or convalescent COVID-19. This CDR3 is CASSPPVTGGEQYF. The CDR3 DNA is TGTGCCAGCTCACCACCGGTCACAGGGGGCGAGCAGTACTTC.